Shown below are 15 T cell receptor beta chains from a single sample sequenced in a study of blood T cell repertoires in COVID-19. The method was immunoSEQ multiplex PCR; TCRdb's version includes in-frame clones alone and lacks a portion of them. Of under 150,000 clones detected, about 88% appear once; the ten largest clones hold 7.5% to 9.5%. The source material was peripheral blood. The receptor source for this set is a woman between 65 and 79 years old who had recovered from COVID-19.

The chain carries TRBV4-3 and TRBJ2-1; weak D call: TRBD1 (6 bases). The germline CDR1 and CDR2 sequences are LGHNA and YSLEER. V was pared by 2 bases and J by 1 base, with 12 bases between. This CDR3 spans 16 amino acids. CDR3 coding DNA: TGCGCCAGCAGCCAACGAGGGGGTTGGTCCTACAATGAGCAGTTCTTC. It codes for CASSQRGGWSYNEQFF.

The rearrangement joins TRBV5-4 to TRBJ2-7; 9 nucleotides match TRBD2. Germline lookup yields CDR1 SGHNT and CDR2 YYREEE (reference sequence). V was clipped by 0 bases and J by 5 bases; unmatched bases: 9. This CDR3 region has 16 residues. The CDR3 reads CASSLEKREAGDEQYF. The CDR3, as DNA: TGTGCCAGCAGCTTGGAGAAGCGGGAGGCAGGAGACGAGCAGTACTTC.

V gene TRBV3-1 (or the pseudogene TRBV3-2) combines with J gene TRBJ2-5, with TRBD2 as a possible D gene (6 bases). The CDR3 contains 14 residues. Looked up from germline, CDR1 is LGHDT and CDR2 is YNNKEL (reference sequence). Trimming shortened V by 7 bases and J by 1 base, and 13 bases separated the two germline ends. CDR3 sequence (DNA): TGTGCCAGCACCCAGCGGGTGGGCCAAGAGACCCAGTACTTC. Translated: CASTQRVGQETQYF.

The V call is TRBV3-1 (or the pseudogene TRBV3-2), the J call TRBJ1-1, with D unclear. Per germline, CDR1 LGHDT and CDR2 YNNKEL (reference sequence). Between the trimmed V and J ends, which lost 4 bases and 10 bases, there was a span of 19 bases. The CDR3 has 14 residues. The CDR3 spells CASSPPFEHPGAFF. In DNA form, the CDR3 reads TGTGCCAGCAGCCCCCCCTTTGAACATCCGGGAGCTTTCTTT.

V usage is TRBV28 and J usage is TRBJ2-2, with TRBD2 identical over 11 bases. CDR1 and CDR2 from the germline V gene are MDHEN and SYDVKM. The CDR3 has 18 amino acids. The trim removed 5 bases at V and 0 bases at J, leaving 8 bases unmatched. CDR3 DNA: TGTGCCAGCAGTCGACCGCTAGCGGGGGGTACGAACACCGGGGAGCTGTTTTTT. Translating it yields CASSRPLAGGTNTGELFF.

The CDR3 region has the DNA TGCGCCAGCAGCTTGGAATCGGGACAGGGAGATACGCAGTATTTT. Protein sequence: CASSLESGQGDTQYF. The chain carries TRBV5-1 and TRBJ2-3, with 9 bases that match TRBD1. Germline V lookup: CDR1 SGHRS, CDR2 YFSETQ. With 0 bases clipped from V and 5 bases from J, the junction kept 4 bases outside the gene matches. This CDR3 is built from 15 residues.

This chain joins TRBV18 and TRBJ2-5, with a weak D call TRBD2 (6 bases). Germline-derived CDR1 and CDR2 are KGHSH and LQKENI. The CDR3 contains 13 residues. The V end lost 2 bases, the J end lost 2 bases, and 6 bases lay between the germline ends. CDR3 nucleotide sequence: TGTGCCAGCTCACCAGGGGGGCAAGAGACCCAGTACTTC. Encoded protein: CASSPGGQETQYF.

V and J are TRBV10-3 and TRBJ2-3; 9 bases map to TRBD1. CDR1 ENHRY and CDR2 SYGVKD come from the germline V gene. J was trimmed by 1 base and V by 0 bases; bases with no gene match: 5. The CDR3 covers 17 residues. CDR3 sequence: CAISESTGGRRTDTQYF. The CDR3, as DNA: TGTGCCATCAGTGAGTCTACAGGGGGCCGGCGCACAGATACGCAGTATTTT.

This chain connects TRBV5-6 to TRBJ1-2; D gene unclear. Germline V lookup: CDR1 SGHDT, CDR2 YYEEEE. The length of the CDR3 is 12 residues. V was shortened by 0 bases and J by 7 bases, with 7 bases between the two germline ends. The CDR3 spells CASSLAPGGYTF. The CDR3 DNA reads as TGTGCCAGCAGCTTGGCCCCGGGTGGCTACACCTTC. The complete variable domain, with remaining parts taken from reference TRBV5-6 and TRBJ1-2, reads DAGVTQSPTHLIKTRGQQVTLRCSPKSGHDTVSWYQQALGQGPQFIFQYYEEEERQRGNFPDRFSGHQFPNYSSELNVNALLLGDSALYLCASSLAPGGYTFGSGTRLTVV.

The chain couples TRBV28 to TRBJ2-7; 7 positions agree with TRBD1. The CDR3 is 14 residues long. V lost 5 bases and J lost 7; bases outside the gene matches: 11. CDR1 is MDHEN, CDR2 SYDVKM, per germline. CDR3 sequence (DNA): TGTGCCAGCAGTCCTCAGACAGGGCATAGGGAGCAGTACTTC. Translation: CASSPQTGHREQYF.

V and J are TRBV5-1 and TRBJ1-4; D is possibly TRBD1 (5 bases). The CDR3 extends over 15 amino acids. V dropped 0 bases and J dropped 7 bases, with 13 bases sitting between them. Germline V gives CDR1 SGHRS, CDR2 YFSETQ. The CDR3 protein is CASSLEAARGEKLFF. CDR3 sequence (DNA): TGCGCCAGCAGCTTGGAAGCAGCAAGGGGTGAAAAACTGTTTTTT.

CDR3: CASSLGGWTGELFF. CDR3 DNA: TGCGCCAGCAGCTTGGGAGGATGGACCGGGGAGCTGTTTTTT. The chain joins TRBV5-1 to TRBJ2-2; D remains unclear. Deletions cut 0 bases from V and 5 bases from J, with 8 bases between. Per the germline V gene, CDR1 is SGHRS and CDR2 is YFSETQ. The CDR3 consists of 14 residues.

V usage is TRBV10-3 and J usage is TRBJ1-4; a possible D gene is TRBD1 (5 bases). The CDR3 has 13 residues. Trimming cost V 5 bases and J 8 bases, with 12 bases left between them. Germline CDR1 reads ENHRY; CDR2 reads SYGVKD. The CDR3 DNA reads TGTGCCATCAGTCCTGGGGCGCGGGAAAAACTGTTTTTT. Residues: CAISPGAREKLFF.

The CDR3 DNA reads TGTGCCAGTAGTATTCTCCCGGGAGCTCTCTACGAGCAGTACTTC. Protein sequence: CASSILPGALYEQYF. This chain uses TRBV19 with TRBJ2-7; D is perhaps TRBD2 (6 bases). V gave up 3 bases and J gave up 3 bases, with 15 bases separating them. CDR1 and CDR2 (germline): LNHDA, SQIVND (reference sequence). This CDR3 is built from 15 residues.

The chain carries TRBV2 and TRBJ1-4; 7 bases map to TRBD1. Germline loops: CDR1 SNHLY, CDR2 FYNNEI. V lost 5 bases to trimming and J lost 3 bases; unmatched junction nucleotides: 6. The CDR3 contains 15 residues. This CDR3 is CASSMGGQPNEKLFF. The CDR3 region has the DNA TGTGCCAGCAGTATGGGGGGACAGCCTAATGAAAAACTGTTTTTT.